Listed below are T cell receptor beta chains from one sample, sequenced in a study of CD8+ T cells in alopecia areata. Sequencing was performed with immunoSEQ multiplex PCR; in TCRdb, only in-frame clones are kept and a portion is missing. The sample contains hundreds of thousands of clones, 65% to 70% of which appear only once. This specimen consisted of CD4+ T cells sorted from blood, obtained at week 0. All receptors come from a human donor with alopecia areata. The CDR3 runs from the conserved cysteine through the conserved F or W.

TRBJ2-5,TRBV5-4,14,CASSPDGQQETQYF
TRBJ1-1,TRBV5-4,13,CASSGGVNTEAFF
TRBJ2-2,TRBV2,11,CASTMHGELFF
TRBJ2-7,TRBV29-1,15,CSVELIERGGYEQYF
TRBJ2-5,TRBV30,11,CACRGLETQYF
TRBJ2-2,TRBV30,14,CAWSVYRNTGELFF
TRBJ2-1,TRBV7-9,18,CASSFSSLGLAAYNEQFF
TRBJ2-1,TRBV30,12,CAWSGSGNEQFF
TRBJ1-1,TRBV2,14,CASNSQGGNTEAFF
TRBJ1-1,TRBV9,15,CASSFAGTGGDEAFF
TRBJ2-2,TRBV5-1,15,CASSPPKGNTGELFF
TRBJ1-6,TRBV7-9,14,CASSGRTGNSPLHF
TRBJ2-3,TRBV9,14,CASSVNVLGDTQYF
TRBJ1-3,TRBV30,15,CAWSGGQGPGNTIYF
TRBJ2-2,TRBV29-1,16,CSVLKVGTANTGGLFF
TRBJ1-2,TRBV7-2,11,CASSLNLGYTF
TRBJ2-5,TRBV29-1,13,CSAVGQSGETQYF
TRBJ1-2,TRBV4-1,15,CASSQTGTGGEGYTF
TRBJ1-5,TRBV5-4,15,CASSLGGAGNQPQHF
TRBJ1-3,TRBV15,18,CATSRDVDRVLGGNTIYF
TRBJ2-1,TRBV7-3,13,CASSRDRANEQFF
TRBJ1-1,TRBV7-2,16,CASGPGTARVNTEAFF
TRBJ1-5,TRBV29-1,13,CSVQGGGGQPQHF
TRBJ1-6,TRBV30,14,CAWSGTVKTSPLHF
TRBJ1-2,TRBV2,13,CASRGTGGYGYTF
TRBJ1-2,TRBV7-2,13,CASSLGQGATLAF
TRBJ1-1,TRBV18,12,CASSPIREEAFF
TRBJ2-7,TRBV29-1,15,CSVEVGTGHGYEQYF
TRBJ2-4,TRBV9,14,CASSPGTARNIQYF
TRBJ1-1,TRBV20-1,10,CSTILGSAFF
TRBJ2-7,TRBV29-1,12,CSAVPGQGEQYF
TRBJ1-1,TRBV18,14,CASSPPASFTEAFF
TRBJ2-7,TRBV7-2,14,CASSLKGYQGEQYF
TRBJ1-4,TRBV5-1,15,CASSLVAGVNEKLFF
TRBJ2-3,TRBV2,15,CASTLDRGRSDTQYF
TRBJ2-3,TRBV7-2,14,CASSFLGNTDTQYF
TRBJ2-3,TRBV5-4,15,CASSNRLAGTDTQYF
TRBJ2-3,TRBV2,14,CASSDPRSTDTQYF
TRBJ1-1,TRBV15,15,CATSRVGQLNTEAFF
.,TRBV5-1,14,CASSTSGRSYEQYF
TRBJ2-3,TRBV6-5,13,CASSSATRDTQYF
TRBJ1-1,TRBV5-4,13,CASSAGPDAEAFF
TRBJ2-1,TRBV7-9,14,CASSLGGPPGEQFF
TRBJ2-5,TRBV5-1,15,CASSLRLAGQETQYF
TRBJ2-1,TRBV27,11,CASSSLDKQFF
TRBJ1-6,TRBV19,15,CASSNVGPGNSPLHF
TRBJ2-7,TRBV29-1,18,CSVEALMGKTGLSYEQYF